Following are 20 T cell receptor beta chains from one sample sequenced in a study of T cell repertoires in cytomegalovirus infection. MiXCR, run by TCRdb on the reads, gives a single entry per CDR3 protein. The sample lists under 850,000 distinct CDR3 sequences; 35% were seen once. The sample taken for sequencing was PBMCs. These receptors were collected from a human donor in good health (CMV status not recorded). Some clones in this sample may be carry-over from other donors' samples.

This clonotype was seen just once. CDR3 region: CASSYLIRTGRNVGDQETQYF. CDR3 bases: TGTGCCAGCAGTTACCTTATTCGTACCGGGAGGAACGTCGGTGACCAAGAGACCCAGTACTTC. The V gene is TRBV6-1, the J gene TRBJ2-5; 7 bases map to TRBD2. V gave up 5 bases and J gave up 0 bases; unmatched junction bases: 24. The CDR3 is made up of 21 amino acids. Germline assignment: CDR1 MNHNS and CDR2 SASEGT.

This clonotype appeared a few times. The CDR3 protein is CASRETGLHGYTF. The CDR3 DNA is TGTGCCAGCAGGGAGACAGGTCTCCATGGCTACACCTTC. The chain carries TRBV12-3 or TRBV12-4 and TRBJ1-2; perhaps TRBD1 as D (6 bases). Trimming left V 6 bases short and J 6 bases short, with 14 bases between. This CDR3 is built from 13 residues.

The chain uses TRBV7-8 and TRBJ1-6, with D possibly matching TRBD1 (6 bases). Germline V gene data show CDR1 as SGHVS and CDR2 as FQNEAQ. V gave up 3 bases and J gave up 5 bases, with 20 bases separating them. The CDR3 extends over 18 amino acids. CDR3 sequence (DNA): TGTGCCAGCAGCTTGGGGCTAGGCGGGGGCGCGCATAATTCACCCCTCCACTTT. Translation: CASSLGLGGGAHNSPLHF.

This clonotype was counted only a few times. V is TRBV7-9 and J is TRBJ1-2, with 8 bases identical to TRBD1. This CDR3 spans 15 amino acids. V dropped 5 bases and J dropped 5; count of bases not matched to a gene: 10. Germline CDR1 SEHNR, CDR2 FQNEAQ (reference sequence). CDR3 loop: CASSRTGILLYGYTF. CDR3 DNA: TGTGCCAGCAGCCGGACAGGGATCCTTCTATATGGCTACACCTTC.

This clonotype has a count of ten or more. The chain uses TRBV7-2 and TRBJ1-2; D unclear. Germline V CDR1 and CDR2: SGHTA, FQGNSA. This CDR3 has 12 amino acids. V lost 3 bases and J 8 bases, leaving 10 bases between the germline ends. CDR3 nucleotides: TGTGCCAGCAGCTTTTACACGGGAGGCTACACCTTC. Translation gives CASSFYTGGYTF. The full variable domain, its missing parts supplied by reference TRBV7-2 and TRBJ1-2, is GAGVSQSPSNKVTEKGKDVELRCDPISGHTALYWYRQSLGQGLEFLIYFQGNSAPDKSGLPSDRFSAERTGGSVSTLTIQRTQQEDSAVYLCASSFYTGGYTFGSGTRLTVV.

CDR3 in amino acids: CASQRGDRGNQPQHF. CDR3 nucleotide sequence: TGTGCCTCCCAGAGGGGCGACAGGGGCAATCAGCCCCAGCATTTT. The chain is built from TRBV28 and TRBJ1-5; 7 positions match TRBD1. The germline gives CDR1 MDHEN, CDR2 SYDVKM. Losses at the gene ends were 11 bases for V and 2 bases for J; bases not matched to a gene: 12. This CDR3 comprises 15 residues.

In its sample, this clonotype was seen a few times. The V and J genes are TRBV4-2 and TRBJ1-5, with a weak D call TRBD1 (5 bases). Germline CDR1 reads LGHNA; CDR2 reads YNFKEQ. The CDR3 has 13 amino acids. V was cut by 5 bases and J by 7 bases, with 12 bases left in between. The CDR3 DNA reads TGTGCCAGCAGCAACGGGGAGGGGCAGCCCCAGCATTTT. Translating gives CASSNGEGQPQHF.

The CDR3 protein is CASSFPGVTEAFF. CDR3 nucleotide sequence: TGTGCCAGCAGTTTTCCGGGGGTCACTGAAGCTTTCTTT. V is TRBV28 and J is TRBJ1-1, with D maybe TRBD1 (5 bases). The CDR3 has 13 amino acids. Germline V gives CDR1 MDHEN, CDR2 SYDVKM. Trimming pared 3 bases from V and 4 bases from J, leaving 9 bases between.

About this clonotype: A read error may explain this, as a much larger clone is one base away. The V gene is TRBV15, the J gene TRBJ2-1, with 7 bases lining up with TRBD1. CDR1 LNHNV and CDR2 YYDKDF come from the germline V gene (reference sequence). The CDR3 loop spans 13 amino acids. The CDR3 DNA sequence: TGTGCCACCAGCAGAGACCGGACAGGTGAGCAGTTATTC. Translating it yields CATSRDRTGEQLF.

This clonotype was counted only a few times. This chain joins TRBV10-3 and TRBJ1-4, with 8 bases aligning to TRBD1. The trim removed 2 bases at V and 10 bases at J, leaving 9 bases unmatched. This CDR3 has 15 amino acids. From germline, CDR1 is ENHRY and CDR2 SYGVKD. In DNA, the CDR3 is TGTGCCATCAGTGAGGTTCAGGGGGCGCGGGGAAAACTGTTTTTT. Translating gives CAISEVQGARGKLFF.

This clonotype was found a few times. The V gene is TRBV24-1, the J gene TRBJ2-5, with a tentative D call TRBD1 (7 bases). The V and J ends lost 3 bases and 5 bases respectively, with 15 bases between them. The CDR3 spans 15 residues. The V gene's germline CDR1 is KGHDR and CDR2 SFDVKD. CDR3 protein: CATSDASGGKETQYF. CDR3 nucleotide sequence: TGTGCCACCAGTGATGCCTCAGGGGGGAAGGAGACCCAGTACTTC.

This clonotype was detected only a few times. J is TRBJ2-4 and V is TRBV28; TRBD2 matches at 14 bases. The junction had 4 bases not matched to a gene; V was cut back by 8 bases and J by 10 bases. The CDR3 consists of 13 residues. Looked up from germline, CDR1 is MDHEN and CDR2 is SYDVKM. The CDR3 DNA reads TGTGCCAGCCGGGGACTAGCGGGAGAGATTCAGTACTTC. This codes for CASRGLAGEIQYF.

This rearrangement joins TRBV5-5 to TRBJ2-1, with D perhaps matching TRBD2 (6 bases). V dropped 6 bases and J dropped 6 bases, with 13 bases sitting between them. Germline values: CDR1 SGHKS, CDR2 YYEKEE (reference sequence). The CDR3 covers 13 residues. The CDR3 is CASKDYGRNEQFF. The CDR3 coding sequence is TGTGCCAGCAAGGACTACGGCCGCAATGAGCAGTTCTTC.

The chain carries TRBV5-6 and TRBJ2-1, with 8 bases lining up with TRBD1. CDR3 length equals 14 residues. Germline values: CDR1 SGHDT, CDR2 YYEEEE. V gave up 1 base and J gave up 10 bases; unmatched junction bases: 7. Written as DNA, the CDR3 is TGTGCCAGCAGCTTGTCCCCAGGGGGCCTCGAGCAGTTCTTC. Amino acid sequence: CASSLSPGGLEQFF.

The chain recombines TRBV20-1 with TRBJ1-5; weak D call: TRBD1 (5 bases). Germline V CDR1 and CDR2: DFQATT, SNEGSKA (reference sequence). Between the trimmed V and J ends, which lost 3 bases and 6 bases, there was a span of 12 bases. This CDR3 is 13 amino acids long. This CDR3 is CSARGGTGQPQHF. CDR3 coding DNA: TGCAGTGCTAGGGGAGGGACGGGTCAGCCCCAGCATTTT.

The chain joins TRBV28 to TRBJ1-1; TRBD1 is a possible D gene (5 bases). Between the trimmed V and J ends, which lost 2 bases and 4 bases, there was a span of 11 bases. The CDR3 extends over 14 amino acids. Germline CDR1 is MDHEN and CDR2 is SYDVKM. The DNA for the CDR3 is TGTGCCAGCAGTTTACCCCTCGGGGCCACTGAAGCTTTCTTT. Protein sequence: CASSLPLGATEAFF.

J is TRBJ1-1 and V is TRBV6-9; 9 bases agree with TRBD1. J lost 2 bases, V lost 6 bases, and 4 bases had no gene match. Germline V gene sequence: CDR1 MNHGY, CDR2 SVAAGI. The CDR3 totals 14 residues. As DNA, the CDR3 is TGTGCCAGCAGCGGACAGGGGTCTAACACTGAAGCTTTCTTT. Residues: CASSGQGSNTEAFF.

This chain connects TRBV20-1 to TRBJ1-2; TRBD1 agrees at 8 bases. Looked up from germline, CDR1 is DFQATT and CDR2 is SNEGSKA (reference sequence). V lost 6 bases to trimming and J lost 1 base; unmatched junction nucleotides: 10. The CDR3 loop spans 15 amino acids. As DNA, the CDR3 is TGCAGTGCAAAAGCCGGACAGGGAAATAACTATGGCTACACCTTC. Encoded protein: CSAKAGQGNNYGYTF.

Many counts were recorded for this clonotype. The chain has TRBV7-8 and TRBJ1-4; D is unresolved. With 1 base removed from V and 8 bases from J, the gap between germline ends came to 14 bases. This CDR3 is built from 15 residues. Germline CDR1 and CDR2: SGHVS and FQNEAQ. For the CDR3, the DNA is TGTGCCAGCAGCTTAGGGTTGGGGTTGGGGGAAAAACTGTTTTTT. The encoded protein is CASSLGLGLGEKLFF.

Written as DNA, the CDR3 is TGTGCCAGCAGCCCCCTCCTAGCGATCGGGGAGCTGTTTTTT. Translated, it gives CASSPLLAIGELFF. V is TRBV7-8 and J is TRBJ2-2; D perhaps matches TRBD2 (6 bases). This CDR3 comprises 14 residues. The germline V gene has CDR1 SGHVS and CDR2 FQNEAQ. The ends were cut back, 5 bases at V and 7 bases at J, with 14 bases in the middle.